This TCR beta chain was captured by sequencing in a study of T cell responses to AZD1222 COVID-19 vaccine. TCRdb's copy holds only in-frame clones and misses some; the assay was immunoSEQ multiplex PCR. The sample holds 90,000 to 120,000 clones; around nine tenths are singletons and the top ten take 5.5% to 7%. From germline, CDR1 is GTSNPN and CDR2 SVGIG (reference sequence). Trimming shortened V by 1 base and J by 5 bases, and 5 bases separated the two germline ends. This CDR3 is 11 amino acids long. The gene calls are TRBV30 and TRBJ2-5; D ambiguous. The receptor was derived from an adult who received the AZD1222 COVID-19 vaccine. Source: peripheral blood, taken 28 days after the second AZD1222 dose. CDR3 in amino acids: CAWSDGETQYF. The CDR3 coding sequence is TGTGCCTGGAGTGACGGGGAGACCCAGTACTTC.